The T cell receptor beta chain under discussion was sequenced for a study of spatial heterogeneity in lung cancer. In the study overall: The mean occurrence of each unique TCR and UMI combination in raw reads exceeded 8.5.

Germline-derived CDR1 and CDR2 are SQVTM and ANQGSEA. The CDR3 has 13 amino acids. Losses at the gene ends were 7 bases for V and 7 bases for J; bases not matched to a gene: 5. MiXCR, run by TCRdb on the 5' RACE reads, gives a single entry per CDR3 protein. The sample contains about 92,000 distinct CDR3 sequences, more than 10% of which appear only once. Time point reported: sample taken at primary tumor resection. Sequencing was performed on whole RNA extracted from tumor and nontumor lung tissue, or from frozen PBMC, and the material was left unsorted. This clonotype was sampled from a male donor with early-stage non-small cell lung cancer. The sample consisted of PBMCs, taken at surgery. The rearrangement joins TRBV29-1 to TRBJ1-4; 11 bases line up with TRBD1. CDR3 DNA: TGCAGCGGGACCGGGACAGGGGGTGAAAAACTGTTTTTT. Amino acid sequence: CSGTGTGGEKLFF.